The rows below give T cell receptor beta chains drawn from one sample of a study of OX40 agonist ivuxolimab in advanced cancers. Repertoires were generated with immunoSEQ multiplex PCR, while TCRdb's copy carries only in-frame clones and drops some. The sample has about 35,000 clones; 65% to 85% are singletons. The sample in question was CD4+ or CD8+ T cells sorted from blood, obtained in a trial of the OX40 agonist ivuxolimab. These receptor sequences come from an adult with an advanced solid tumor such as melanoma, head and neck, liver or kidney cancer. Both conserved end residues are part of each CDR3. Fields, in order: clone size, J gene, V gene, D gene, CDR3 DNA, CDR3 protein. D genes are given only for firm matches. A row's size may be missing; if present it is once, few, many or a size class.

>-|TRBJ1-1|TRBV19|-
TGTGCCAGTACGGGGGGCCCTAACACTGAAGCTTTCTTT
CASTGGPNTEAFF
>-|TRBJ2-7|TRBV7-9|-
TGTGCCAGCAGCTTAGGTACGGATCCTTACGAGCAGTACTTC
CASSLGTDPYEQYF
>few|TRBJ2-6|TRBV4-3|-
TGCGCCAGCAGCCAAGATTCGGGGGCCGGGGCCAACGTCCTGACTTTC
CASSQDSGAGANVLTF
>few|TRBJ1-1|TRBV30|TRBD1
TGTGCCTGGAGGGAGGGACAGCTTAACACTGAAGCTTTCTTT
CAWREGQLNTEAFF
>-|TRBJ1-4|TRBV5-4|TRBD1
TGTGCCAGCAGCTTGGGAACAGGGGGTGAAAAACTGTTTTTT
CASSLGTGGEKLFF
>-|TRBJ2-7|TRBV5-1|-
TGCGCCAGCAGCTTGGCGGGTGGAAGCTCCTACGAGCAGTACTTC
CASSLAGGSSYEQYF
>few|TRBJ2-2|TRBV4-1|-
TGCGCCAGCAGCCAAGATCTTTCTGGGGAGCTGTTTTTT
CASSQDLSGELFF
>-|TRBJ2-2|TRBV5-4|-
TGTGCCAGCAGCCGGGTGGCATTGGGGGCCGGGGAGCTGTTTTTT
CASSRVALGAGELFF
>-|TRBJ2-4|TRBV7-8|TRBD1
TGTGCCAGCAGCTTGTGGATACAGGGGGCCAAAAACATTCAGTACTTC
CASSLWIQGAKNIQYF
>-|TRBJ2-3|TRBV5-4|TRBD2
TGTGCCAGCAGCTCCCTAGCGGGAGAAGGAGATACGCAGTATTTT
CASSSLAGEGDTQYF
>-|TRBJ2-3|TRBV7-9|TRBD1
TGTGCCAGCAGCTTAGTACAGGGGGGAACAGATACGCAGTATTTT
CASSLVQGGTDTQYF
>-|TRBJ1-1|TRBV7-3|-
TGTGCCAGCAGCTCCTTCCCCGTTGGGCTTCAGGTGAACACTGAAGCTTTCTTT
CASSSFPVGLQVNTEAFF
>-|TRBJ2-2|TRBV7-8|TRBD1
TGTGCCAGCAGCTTGGGACAGGGGGCGACCGGGGAGCTGTTTTTT
CASSLGQGATGELFF
>-|TRBJ2-5|TRBV7-9|-
TGTGCCAGCAGCACCTCGACAGGAATCGAAGAGACCCAGTACTTC
CASSTSTGIEETQYF
>-|TRBJ2-7|TRBV5-1|TRBD1
TGCGCCAGCAGCTTGAGGCCGGACCTAGGACAGGGGGGCTACGAGCAGTACTTC
CASSLRPDLGQGGYEQYF
>-|TRBJ1-5|TRBV10-2|-
TGCGCCAGCAGCGAAAGCGGGGCGGGTCAGCCCCAGCATTTT
CASSESGAGQPQHF
>-|TRBJ2-1|TRBV30|-
TGTGCCTGGAGTGTATCCTCGGGGTACAATGAGCAGTTCTTC
CAWSVSSGYNEQFF
>-|TRBJ1-3|TRBV6-1|-
TGTGCCAGCAGTGAGACAGTCGGAAACACCATATATTTT
CASSETVGNTIYF
>-|TRBJ1-2|TRBV19|-
TGTGCCAGTAGCGAGACAGCTAATGGCTACACCTTC
CASSETANGYTF
>-|TRBJ1-3|TRBV27|TRBD1
TGTGCCAGCAGTTTCACAGGGGGCCGCTCTGGAAACACCATATATTTT
CASSFTGGRSGNTIYF
>-|TRBJ2-2|TRBV6-1|-
TGTGCCCTAAACAGGGGGGGCACCGGGGAGCTGTTTTTT
CALNRGGTGELFF
>-|TRBJ2-1|TRBV6-4|-
TGTGCCAGCAGTGACACTGGACAGCTCGATGAGCAGTTCTTC
CASSDTGQLDEQFF
>-|TRBJ1-1|TRBV7-9|TRBD1
TGTGCCAGCAGCTTCGGACAGGGAATGAACACTGAAGCTTTCTTT
CASSFGQGMNTEAFF
>-|TRBJ2-1|TRBV9|-
TGTGCCAGCAGCCCATTCTGGGACTCGTACAATGAGCAGTTCTTC
CASSPFWDSYNEQFF
>medium-sized|TRBJ2-1|TRBV29-1|TRBD1
TGCAGCTCGTGGACAGGCGACAATGAGCAGTTCTTC
CSSWTGDNEQFF
>-|TRBJ2-7|TRBV19|-
TGTGCCAGTAGCCTAGACAGGCCCAACGAGCAGTACTTC
CASSLDRPNEQYF
>once|TRBJ2-3|TRBV19|TRBD2
TGTGCCAGTACGGTTGGAGCGGGGGGCGCGGATACGCAGTATTTT
CASTVGAGGADTQYF
>-|TRBJ2-5|TRBV27|TRBD1
TGTGCCAGCAGTCCCTACAGGGGGCCCAGCCAAGAGACCCAGTACTTC
CASSPYRGPSQETQYF
>-|TRBJ2-3|TRBV7-3|TRBD2
TGTGCCAGCATCTCGACTAGCGGTGGCACAGATACGCAGTATTTT
CASISTSGGTDTQYF
>-|TRBJ2-2|TRBV27|-
TGTGCCAGCAGTCAAATTCCCGGGGAGCTGTTTTTT
CASSQIPGELFF
>-|TRBJ1-1|TRBV28|-
TGTGCCAGCAGTTTGGACACCCCCTGGGCAGTCGATATGAACACTGAAGCTTTCTTT
CASSLDTPWAVDMNTEAFF
>-|TRBJ2-2|TRBV4-1|TRBD1
TGCGCCAGCAGCCGCGATCCAGGGGGCGCGGCCGGGGAGCTGTTTTTT
CASSRDPGGAAGELFF
>-|TRBJ2-3|TRBV25-1|-
TGTGCCAGCAGTGCTCAGGGATCCTACACAGATACGCAGTATTTT
CASSAQGSYTDTQYF
>-|TRBJ2-1|TRBV6-5|TRBD2
TGTGCCAGCAGTTACGAGACTAGCGGATACAATGAGCAGTTCTTC
CASSYETSGYNEQFF
>-|TRBJ2-7|TRBV5-8|-
TGTGCCAGCAGCTTGGAACAGGGTTACGAGCAGTACTTC
CASSLEQGYEQYF
>-|TRBJ1-5|TRBV30|TRBD1
TGTGCCTGGAGTGCGACAGGGGGCGGACAGCCCCAGCATTTT
CAWSATGGGQPQHF
>-|TRBJ2-7|TRBV5-5|TRBD1
TGTGCCAGCAGCTTGGTACCAGGGGGCTCCTACGAGCAGTACTTC
CASSLVPGGSYEQYF
>-|TRBJ2-1|TRBV5-1|-
TGCGCCAGCAGCTCCGGGACGGACAATGAGCAGTTCTTC
CASSSGTDNEQFF
>-|TRBJ2-1|TRBV30|-
TGTGCCTGGGGGGGTAGTAGCGAAAGCTCCTACAATGAGCAGTTCTTC
CAWGGSSESSYNEQFF
>few|TRBJ2-7|TRBV27|-
TGTGCCAGTAGTCTGACAGGTCCCTACGAGCAGTACTTC
CASSLTGPYEQYF
>-|TRBJ2-7|TRBV7-9|-
TGTGCCAGCAGCTTAGGGGTGGGGGGCTCCGAGCAGTACTTC
CASSLGVGGSEQYF
>-|TRBJ2-7|TRBV4-1|TRBD2
TGCGCCAGCAGCCAGGAACCTAGCGGGAGGAACGAGCAGTACTTC
CASSQEPSGRNEQYF
>-|TRBJ2-3|TRBV7-9|-
TGTGCCAGCAGCTTAGTGCAGGGCGGCACAGATACGCAGTATTTT
CASSLVQGGTDTQYF
>-|TRBJ2-7|TRBV4-3|-
TGCGCCAGCAGCCAAGAACAGTTTTCTCCCTACGAGCAGTACTTC
CASSQEQFSPYEQYF
>-|TRBJ1-5|TRBV28|-
TGTGCCAGCAGCTGGGCGCAGCTAAATCAGCCCCAGCATTTT
CASSWAQLNQPQHF
>-|TRBJ2-1|TRBV7-6|-
TGTGCCAGCAGCCCCTTAACCCGGACCGAGCAGTTCTTC
CASSPLTRTEQFF
>-|TRBJ2-1|TRBV29-1|TRBD2
TGCAGCGTTTCTAGCGGGAATGAGCAGTTCTTC
CSVSSGNEQFF
>-|TRBJ1-1|TRBV4-1|-
TGCGCCAGCAGCCAAGGCCAGGGGCCCTACACTGAAGCTTTCTTT
CASSQGQGPYTEAFF
>once|TRBJ1-4|TRBV13|-
TGTGCCAGCAGCATTCGACAGGCTCCTAATGAAAAACTGTTTTTT
CASSIRQAPNEKLFF
>-|TRBJ2-1|TRBV27|-
TGTGCCAGCAGTCTCGCCAGCTGGGCCTACAATGAGCAGTTCTTC
CASSLASWAYNEQFF
>-|TRBJ1-1|TRBV5-1|TRBD1
TGCGCCAGCAGCTCGGGACAGGGATTGAACACTGAAGCTTTCTTT
CASSSGQGLNTEAFF
>-|TRBJ1-3|TRBV5-8|-
TGTGCCAGCCCGGGGGGAAACACCATATATTTT
CASPGGNTIYF
>-|TRBJ2-3|TRBV9|-
TGTGCCAGCAGCGGGGGACCTACAGATACGCAGTATTTT
CASSGGPTDTQYF
>-|TRBJ2-7|TRBV6-1|-
TGTGCCAGCACTCTACTGGCAGGGTCCGAGCAGTACTTC
CASTLLAGSEQYF
>-|TRBJ2-1|TRBV19|TRBD2
TGTGCCAGTACCCTACGGCCTAGCGGGAGGTTCAATGAGCAGTTCTTC
CASTLRPSGRFNEQFF
>-|TRBJ2-3|TRBV5-1|TRBD1
TGCGCCAGCAGCTTGGACCCGCCAGGGGGAGTGACAGATACGCAGTATTTT
CASSLDPPGGVTDTQYF
>many|TRBJ2-7|TRBV27|TRBD2
TGTGCCAGCAGTTTTTCTAGCGGTACCTACGAGCAGTACTTC
CASSFSSGTYEQYF
>-|TRBJ2-5|TRBV5-4|TRBD2
TGTGCCAGCAGCTTGGTAGCGGGGGGGCCTCAGACCCAGTACTTC
CASSLVAGGPQTQYF
>-|TRBJ2-7|TRBV27|TRBD1
TGTGCCAGCGCCGACAGGGGGGCCTACGAGCAGTACTTC
CASADRGAYEQYF
>-|TRBJ2-5|TRBV25-1|-
TGTGCCAGCAGTGAATATTCAGTCATCGGCCAGTACTTC
CASSEYSVIGQYF